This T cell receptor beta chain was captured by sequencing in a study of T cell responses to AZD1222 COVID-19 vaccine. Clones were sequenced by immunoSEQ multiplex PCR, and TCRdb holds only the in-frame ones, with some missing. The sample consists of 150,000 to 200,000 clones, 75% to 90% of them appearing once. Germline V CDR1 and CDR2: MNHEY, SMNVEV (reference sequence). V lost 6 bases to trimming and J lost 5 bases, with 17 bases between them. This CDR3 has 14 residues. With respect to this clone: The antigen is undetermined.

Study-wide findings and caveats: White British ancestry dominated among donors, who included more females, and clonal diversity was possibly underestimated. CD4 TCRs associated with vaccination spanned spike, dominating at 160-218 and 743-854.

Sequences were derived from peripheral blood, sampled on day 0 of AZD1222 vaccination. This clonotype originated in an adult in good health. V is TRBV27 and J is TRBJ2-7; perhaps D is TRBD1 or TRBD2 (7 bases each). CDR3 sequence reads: CASRITRGGNEQYF. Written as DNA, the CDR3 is TGTGCCAGCAGAATCACCAGGGGGGGGAACGAGCAGTACTTC.